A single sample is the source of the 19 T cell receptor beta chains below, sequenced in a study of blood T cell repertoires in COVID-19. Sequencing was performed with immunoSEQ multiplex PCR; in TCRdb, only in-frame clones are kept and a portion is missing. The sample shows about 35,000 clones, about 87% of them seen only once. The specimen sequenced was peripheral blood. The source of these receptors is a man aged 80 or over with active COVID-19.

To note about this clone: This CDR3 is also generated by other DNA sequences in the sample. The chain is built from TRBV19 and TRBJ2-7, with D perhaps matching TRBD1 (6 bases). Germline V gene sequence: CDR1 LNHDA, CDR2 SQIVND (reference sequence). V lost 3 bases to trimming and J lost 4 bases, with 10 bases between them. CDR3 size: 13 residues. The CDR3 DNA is TGTGCCAGTAGTATCGGCAGGGGTTACGAGCAGTACTTC. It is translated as CASSIGRGYEQYF.

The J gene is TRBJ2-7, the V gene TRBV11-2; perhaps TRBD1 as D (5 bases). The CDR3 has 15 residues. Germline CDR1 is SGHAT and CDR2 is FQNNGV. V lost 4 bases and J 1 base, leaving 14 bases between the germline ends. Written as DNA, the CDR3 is TGTGCCAGCAGCTCCACCCCAGGGTTTTCCTACGAGCAGTACTTC. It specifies CASSSTPGFSYEQYF.

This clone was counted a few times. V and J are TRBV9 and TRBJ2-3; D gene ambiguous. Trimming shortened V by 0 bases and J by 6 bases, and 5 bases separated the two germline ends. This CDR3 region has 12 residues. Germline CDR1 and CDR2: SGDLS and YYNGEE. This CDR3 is CASSVEADTQYF. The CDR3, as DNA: TGTGCCAGCAGCGTAGAAGCCGATACGCAGTATTTT.

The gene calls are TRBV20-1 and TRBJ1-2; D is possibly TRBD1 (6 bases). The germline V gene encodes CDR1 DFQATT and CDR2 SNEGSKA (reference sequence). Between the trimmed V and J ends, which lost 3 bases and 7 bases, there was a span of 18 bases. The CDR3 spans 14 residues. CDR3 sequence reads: CSASQGYGVGGYTF. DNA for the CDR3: TGCAGTGCTAGTCAGGGGTACGGGGTCGGTGGCTACACCTTC.

The DNA for the CDR3 is TGTGCCAGCAGTTACCCGGGACACAGCGAAAAACTGTTTTTT. This gives the protein CASSYPGHSEKLFF. This chain joins TRBV6-2 or TRBV6-3 and TRBJ1-4; D perhaps matches TRBD1 (6 bases). V was shortened by 2 bases and J by 8 bases, with 12 bases between the two germline ends. CDR3 size: 14 residues. Germline CDR1 and CDR2: MNHEY and SVGEGT.

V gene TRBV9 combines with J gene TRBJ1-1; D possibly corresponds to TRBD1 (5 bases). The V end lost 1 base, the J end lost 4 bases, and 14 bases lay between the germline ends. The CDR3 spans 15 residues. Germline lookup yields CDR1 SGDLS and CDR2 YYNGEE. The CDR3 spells CASSVSGDASTEAFF. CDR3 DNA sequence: TGTGCCAGCAGCGTATCGGGGGATGCGAGCACTGAAGCTTTCTTT.

CDR3 region: CASSHRKGTPLYEQYF. CDR3 sequence (DNA): TGTGCCAGCAGTCACAGGAAAGGAACCCCCCTCTACGAGCAGTACTTC. The chain recombines TRBV27 with TRBJ2-7; tentative D call: TRBD1 (5 bases). The CDR3 is made up of 16 amino acids. The V gene's germline CDR1 is MNHEY and CDR2 SMNVEV (reference sequence). V was pared by 5 bases and J by 3 bases, with 20 bases between.

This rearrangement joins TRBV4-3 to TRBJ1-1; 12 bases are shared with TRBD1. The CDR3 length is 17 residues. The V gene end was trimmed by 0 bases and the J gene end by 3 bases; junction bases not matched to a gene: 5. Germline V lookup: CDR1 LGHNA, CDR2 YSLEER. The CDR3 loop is CASSQERDRGLYTEAFF. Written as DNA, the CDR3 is TGCGCCAGCAGCCAAGAGAGGGACAGGGGGCTTTACACTGAAGCTTTCTTT.

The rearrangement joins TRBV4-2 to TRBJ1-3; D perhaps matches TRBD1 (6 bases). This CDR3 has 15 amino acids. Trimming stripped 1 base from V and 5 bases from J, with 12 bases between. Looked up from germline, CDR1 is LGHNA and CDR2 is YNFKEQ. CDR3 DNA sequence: TGTGCCAGCAGCCAAGTGGACAGAGGGCGAAACACCATATATTTT. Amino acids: CASSQVDRGRNTIYF.

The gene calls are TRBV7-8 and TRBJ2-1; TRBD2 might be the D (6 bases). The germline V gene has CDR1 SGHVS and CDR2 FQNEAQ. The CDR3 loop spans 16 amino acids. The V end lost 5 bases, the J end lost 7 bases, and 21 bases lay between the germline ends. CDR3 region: CASSALAVTLPNEQFF. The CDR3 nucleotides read TGTGCCAGCAGCGCATTAGCGGTAACCCTCCCAAATGAGCAGTTCTTC.

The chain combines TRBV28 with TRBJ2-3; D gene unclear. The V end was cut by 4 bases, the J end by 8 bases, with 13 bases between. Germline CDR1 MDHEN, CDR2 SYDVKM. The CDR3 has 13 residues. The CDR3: CASSYSSGVTQYF. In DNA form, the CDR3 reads TGTGCCAGCAGTTACTCCTCAGGCGTTACGCAGTATTTT.

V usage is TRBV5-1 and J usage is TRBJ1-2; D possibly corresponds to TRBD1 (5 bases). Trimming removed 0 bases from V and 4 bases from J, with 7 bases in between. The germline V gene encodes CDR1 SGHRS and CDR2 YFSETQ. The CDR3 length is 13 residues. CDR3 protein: CASSLGTSYGYTF. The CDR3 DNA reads TGCGCCAGCAGCTTGGGGACAAGCTATGGCTACACCTTC.

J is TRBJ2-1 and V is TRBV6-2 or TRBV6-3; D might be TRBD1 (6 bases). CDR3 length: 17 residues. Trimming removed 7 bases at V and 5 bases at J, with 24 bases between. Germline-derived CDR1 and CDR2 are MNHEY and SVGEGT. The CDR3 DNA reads TGTGCCAGCACTTATCTTTCGAGGGGACACCGCAACAATGAGCAGTTCTTC. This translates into CASTYLSRGHRNNEQFF.

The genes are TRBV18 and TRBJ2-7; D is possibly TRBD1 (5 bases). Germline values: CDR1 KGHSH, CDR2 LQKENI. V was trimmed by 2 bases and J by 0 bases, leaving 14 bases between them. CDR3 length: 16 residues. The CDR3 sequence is CASSPVGAGSSYEQYF. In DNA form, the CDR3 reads TGTGCCAGCTCACCAGTTGGGGCAGGCAGCTCCTACGAGCAGTACTTC.

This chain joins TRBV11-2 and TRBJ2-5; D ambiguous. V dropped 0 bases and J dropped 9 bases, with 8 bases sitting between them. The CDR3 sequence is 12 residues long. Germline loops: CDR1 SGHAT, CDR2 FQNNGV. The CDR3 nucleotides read TGTGCCAGCAGCTTAGATATAGGAGCCCAGTACTTC. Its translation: CASSLDIGAQYF.

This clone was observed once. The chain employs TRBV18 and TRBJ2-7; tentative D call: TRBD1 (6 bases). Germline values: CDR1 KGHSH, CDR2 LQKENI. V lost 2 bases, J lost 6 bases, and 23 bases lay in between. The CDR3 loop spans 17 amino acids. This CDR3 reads CASSPRKGDRLILEQYF. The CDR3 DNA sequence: TGTGCCAGCTCACCAAGAAAGGGGGACCGTCTGATTCTCGAGCAGTACTTC.

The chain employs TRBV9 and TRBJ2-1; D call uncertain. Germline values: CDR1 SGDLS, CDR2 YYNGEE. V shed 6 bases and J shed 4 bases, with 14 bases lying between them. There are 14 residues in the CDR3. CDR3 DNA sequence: TGTGCCAGCAACCCCGCTGGCGGTTACAATGAGCAGTTCTTC. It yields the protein CASNPAGGYNEQFF. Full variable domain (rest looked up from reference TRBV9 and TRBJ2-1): DSGVTQTPKHLITATGQRVTLRCSPRSGDLSVYWYQQSLDQGLQFLIQYYNGEERAKGNILERFSAQQFPDLHSELNLSSLELGDSALYFCASNPAGGYNEQFFGPGTRLTVL.

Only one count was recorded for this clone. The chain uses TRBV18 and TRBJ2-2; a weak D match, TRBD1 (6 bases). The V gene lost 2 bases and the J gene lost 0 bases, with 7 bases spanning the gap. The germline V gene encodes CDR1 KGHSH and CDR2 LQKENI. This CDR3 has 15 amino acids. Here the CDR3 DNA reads TGTGCCAGCTCACCAAGGGGGTCGAACACCGGGGAGCTGTTTTTT. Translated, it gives CASSPRGSNTGELFF.

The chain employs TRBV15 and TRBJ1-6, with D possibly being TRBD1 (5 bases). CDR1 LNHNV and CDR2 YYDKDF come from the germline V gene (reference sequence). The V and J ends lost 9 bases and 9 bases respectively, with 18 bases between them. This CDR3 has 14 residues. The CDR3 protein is CATQKGLQGSPLHF. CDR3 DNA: TGTGCCACTCAAAAGGGGCTACAAGGTTCACCCCTCCACTTT. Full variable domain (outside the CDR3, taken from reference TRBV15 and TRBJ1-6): DAMVIQNPRYQVTQFGKPVTLSCSQTLNHNVMYWYQQKSSQAPKLLFHYYDKDFNNEADTPDNFQSRRPNTSFCFLDIRSPGLGDTAMYLCATQKGLQGSPLHFGNGTRLTVT.